Below, 5 T cell receptor beta chains from the same sample are listed, as sequenced in a study of cytotoxic CD8 clonotypes in ibrutinib-treated CLL. Assay: immunoSEQ multiplex PCR; the TCRdb copy retains only in-frame clones and omits some. Here the sample spans some 140,000 clones, about 79% being singletons. The starting material was PBMCs, obtained after 12 months of ibrutinib treatment. The receptor source for this set is a human donor with chronic lymphocytic leukemia.

This clone was seen a few times. The genes are TRBV2 and TRBJ2-3; unclear D gene. Between the trimmed V and J ends, which lost 3 bases and 6 bases, there was a span of 4 bases. This CDR3 is built from 11 residues. Germline V gene lookup returns CDR1 SNHLY and CDR2 FYNNEI. The CDR3 loop is CASSDLDTQYF. The CDR3 bases are TGTGCCAGCAGTGATCTCGATACGCAGTATTTT.

V is TRBV2 and J is TRBJ2-5; 8 bases are a match to TRBD1. The CDR3 is 14 residues long. Trimming at V came to 6 bases and at J to 5 bases, leaving 8 bases not matched to a gene. Germline V gene lookup returns CDR1 SNHLY and CDR2 FYNNEI. The CDR3 sequence: CASRRTGIGETQYF. The CDR3 nucleotides read TGTGCCAGCAGAAGGACAGGGATTGGGGAGACCCAGTACTTC.

The rearrangement uses TRBV4-3 and TRBJ2-7; D is possibly TRBD2 (6 bases). In germline, CDR1 is LGHNA, CDR2 YSLEER. The CDR3 totals 14 residues. The ends were cut back, 0 bases at V and 2 bases at J, with 8 bases in the middle. Written as DNA, the CDR3 is TGCGCCAGCAGCCAAGAAGCGGGCACCTACGAGCAGTACTTC. Residues: CASSQEAGTYEQYF.

The rearrangement joins TRBV7-2 to TRBJ1-5; 8 positions agree with TRBD1. From germline, CDR1 is SGHTA and CDR2 FQGNSA. The V gene end was trimmed by 1 base and the J gene end by 6 bases; junction bases not matched to a gene: 5. CDR3 length equals 15 residues. CDR3 region: CASSLGDRFGQPQHF. The CDR3 DNA is TGTGCCAGCAGCTTAGGGGACAGGTTTGGTCAGCCCCAGCATTTT.

J is TRBJ2-3 and V is TRBV5-6, with D hard to call. Trimming removed 6 bases at V and 4 bases at J, with 12 bases between. The CDR3 is made up of 13 amino acids. Per the germline V gene, CDR1 is SGHDT and CDR2 is YYEEEE. The CDR3 nucleotides are TGTGCCAGCAACCGTAGGAGCGCAGATACGCAGTATTTT. Translating it yields CASNRRSADTQYF.